This T cell receptor beta chain was observed in a study of neurological immune-mediated disorders. Germline values: CDR1 SGHRS, CDR2 YFSETQ. The CDR3 spans 14 residues. The V gene lost 3 bases and the J gene lost 3 bases, with 10 bases spanning the gap. Each CDR3 protein is one row after TCRdb ran MiXCR on the 5' RACE reads. The sample shows some 70,000 distinct CDR3 sequences, 3% to 3.5% of them seen only once. The J gene is TRBJ2-1, the V gene TRBV5-1; D is ambiguous. This TCR was recovered from a man in his forties with multiple sclerosis. Sample: PBMCs. CDR3 sequence reads: CASSSLTFYNEQFF. In DNA form, the CDR3 reads TGCGCCAGCAGCTCCCTTACTTTCTACAATGAGCAGTTCTTC.